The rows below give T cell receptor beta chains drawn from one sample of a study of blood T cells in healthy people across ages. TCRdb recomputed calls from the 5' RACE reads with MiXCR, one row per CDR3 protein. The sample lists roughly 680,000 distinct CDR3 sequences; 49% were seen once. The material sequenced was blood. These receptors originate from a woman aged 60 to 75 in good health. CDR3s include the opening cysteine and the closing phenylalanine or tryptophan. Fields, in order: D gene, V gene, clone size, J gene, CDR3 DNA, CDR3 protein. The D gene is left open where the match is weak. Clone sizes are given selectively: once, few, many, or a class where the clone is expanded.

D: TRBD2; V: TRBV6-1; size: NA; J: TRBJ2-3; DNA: TGTGCCAGCAGTCTCACAGCGGGAGGGTTCACAGATACGCAGTATTTT; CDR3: CASSLTAGGFTDTQYF
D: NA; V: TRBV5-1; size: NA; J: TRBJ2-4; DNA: TGCGCCAGCAGCGAAGGGGTTATGGGAAACATTCAGTACTTC; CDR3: CASSEGVMGNIQYF
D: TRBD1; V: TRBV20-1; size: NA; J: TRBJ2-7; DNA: TGCAGTGCTACTGGACAGGATACTATCTACGAGCAGTACTTC; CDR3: CSATGQDTIYEQYF
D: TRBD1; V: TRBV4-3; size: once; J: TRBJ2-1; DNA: TGCGCCAGCAGCCGGGACAGGAACAACAATGAGCAGTTCTTC; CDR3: CASSRDRNNNEQFF
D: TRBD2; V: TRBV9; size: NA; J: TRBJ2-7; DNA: TGTGCCAGCAGCCCACGTAGCGGGAGGGCTTACGAGCAGTACTTC; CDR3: CASSPRSGRAYEQYF
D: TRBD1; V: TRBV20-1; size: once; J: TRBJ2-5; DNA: TGCAGTGCTAGGGCTACAGGGGAAGAGACCCAGTACTTC; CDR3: CSARATGEETQYF
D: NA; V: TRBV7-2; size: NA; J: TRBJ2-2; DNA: TGTGCCACCAACAGAGGGGGGACGAACACCGGGGAGCTGTTTTTT; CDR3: CATNRGGTNTGELFF
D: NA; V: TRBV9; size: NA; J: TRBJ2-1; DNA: TGTGCCAGCAGCGTACCCAGCTCCTACAATGAGCAGTTCTTC; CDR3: CASSVPSSYNEQFF
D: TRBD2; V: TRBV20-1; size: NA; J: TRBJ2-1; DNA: TGCAGTGCTACCGGCGGGAGGGCCTACAATGAGCAGTTCTTC; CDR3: CSATGGRAYNEQFF
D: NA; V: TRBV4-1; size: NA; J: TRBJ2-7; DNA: TGCGCCAGCAACCAAGCTGGTTCAGGGAGGTACAACAATGAGCAGTACTTC; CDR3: CASNQAGSGRYNNEQYF
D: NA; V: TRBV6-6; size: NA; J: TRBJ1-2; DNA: TGTGCCAGCAGTTACTTCGGAGGGGAAGTGGCTTTTCGGGGCTACACCTTC; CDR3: CASSYFGGEVAFRGYTF
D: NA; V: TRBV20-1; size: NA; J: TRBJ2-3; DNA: TGCAGTGCCCGCGCCCCTATGCGGGGACACACAGATACGCAGTATTTT; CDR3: CSARAPMRGHTDTQYF
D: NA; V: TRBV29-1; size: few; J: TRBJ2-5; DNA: TGCAGCGTTTACAGCGGGCAAGAGACCCAGTACTTC; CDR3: CSVYSGQETQYF
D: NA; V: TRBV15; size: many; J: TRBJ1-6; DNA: TGTGCCACCAGCAGAGATGGGGCGGGTTATAATTCACCCCTCCACTTT; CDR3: CATSRDGAGYNSPLHF
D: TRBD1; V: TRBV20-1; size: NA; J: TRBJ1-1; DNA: TGCAGTGCTTTCCCGTTGCCGGGACAGGGTTCCGGGGTGGGGACTGAAGCTTTCTTT; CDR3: CSAFPLPGQGSGVGTEAFF
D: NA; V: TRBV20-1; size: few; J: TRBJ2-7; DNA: TGCAGTGCTAGACAGAACTCCTACGAGCAGTACTTC; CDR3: CSARQNSYEQYF
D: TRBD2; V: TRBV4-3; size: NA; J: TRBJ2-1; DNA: TGCGCCAGCAGCCCCGAGTGGGGAGGGCCAAGGGATGAGCAGTTCTTC; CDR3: CASSPEWGGPRDEQFF
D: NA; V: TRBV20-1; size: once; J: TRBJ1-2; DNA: TGCAGTGCGAAGAGGGACGGAGGATCTTATGGCTACACCTTC; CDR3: CSAKRDGGSYGYTF
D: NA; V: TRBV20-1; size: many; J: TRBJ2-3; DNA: TGCAGTGCTAGCGGGGGCAGGGACGGTACAGATACGCAGTATTTT; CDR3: CSASGGRDGTDTQYF
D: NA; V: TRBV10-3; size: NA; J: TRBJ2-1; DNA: TGTGCCATCGGTCCGGCGGCGGCGAGCTCCTACAATGAGCAGTTCTTC; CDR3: CAIGPAAASSYNEQFF
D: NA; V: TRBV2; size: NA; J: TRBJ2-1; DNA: TGTGCCAGCGCTACCTACGAGCAGTTCTTC; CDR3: CASATYEQFF
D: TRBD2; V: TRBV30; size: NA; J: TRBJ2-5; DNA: TGTGCCTCGGGAGGAGGGCAGCAGTACTTC; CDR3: CASGGGQQYF
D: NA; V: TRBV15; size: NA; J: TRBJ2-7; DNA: TGTGCCACCAGCAGAGATCGTAATAGCGGCCTTTTGCAGTACTTC; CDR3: CATSRDRNSGLLQYF
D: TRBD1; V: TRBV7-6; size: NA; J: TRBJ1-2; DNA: TGTGCCAGCAGCTCCGACAGGGGTTTCTATGGCTACACCTTC; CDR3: CASSSDRGFYGYTF
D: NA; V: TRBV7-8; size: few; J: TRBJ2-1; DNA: TGTGCCAGCAGCTTAGACCCTTTAGGGGCGGGGGCTTACAATGAGCAGTTCTTC; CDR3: CASSLDPLGAGAYNEQFF
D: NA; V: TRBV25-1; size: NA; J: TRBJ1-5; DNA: TGTGCCAGCAGTACAGCGTATAGCAATCAGCCCCAGCATTTT; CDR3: CASSTAYSNQPQHF
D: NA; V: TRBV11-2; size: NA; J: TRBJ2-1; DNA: TGTGCCAGCAGCCAAAGGGTTTCGGATGAGCAGTTCTTC; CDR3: CASSQRVSDEQFF
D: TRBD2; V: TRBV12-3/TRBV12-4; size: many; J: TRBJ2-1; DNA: TGTGCCAGCAGTCCTCGACTAGCGGCCTACAATGAGCAGTTCTTC; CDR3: CASSPRLAAYNEQFF
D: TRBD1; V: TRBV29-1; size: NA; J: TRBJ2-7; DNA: TGCAGCGCCCGAAGGGACAGCTCCTACGAGCAGTACTTC; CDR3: CSARRDSSYEQYF
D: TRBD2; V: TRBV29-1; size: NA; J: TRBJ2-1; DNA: TGCAGCGCTAAGGGACTAGCGGGAGTAAAGAACAATGAGCAGTTCTTC; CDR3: CSAKGLAGVKNNEQFF
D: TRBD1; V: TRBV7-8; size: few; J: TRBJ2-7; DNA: TGTGCCAGCAGCCCACCCCCGGACAGGCTCTACGAGCAGTACTTC; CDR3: CASSPPPDRLYEQYF
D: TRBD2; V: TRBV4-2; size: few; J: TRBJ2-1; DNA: TGTGCCAGCAGCCCTAGGACTAGCGGGGGTAACAATGAGCAGTTCTTC; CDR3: CASSPRTSGGNNEQFF
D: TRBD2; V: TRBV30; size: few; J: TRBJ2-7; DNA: TGTGCCTGGAGCCAACTTACTAGCGGGAGGGCCTCCTACGAGCAGTACTTC; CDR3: CAWSQLTSGRASYEQYF
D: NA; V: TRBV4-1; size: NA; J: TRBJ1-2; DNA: TGCGCCAGCAGCCAGTTTCCGAGACCTGCCATCGGGGGCTACACCTTC; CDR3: CASSQFPRPAIGGYTF
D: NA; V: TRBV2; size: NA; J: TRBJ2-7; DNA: TGTGCCAGCAGTGGTAGCGTCGAGCAGTACTTC; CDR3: CASSGSVEQYF
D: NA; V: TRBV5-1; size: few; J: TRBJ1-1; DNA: TGCGCCAGCAGTTCCGGGACATTGTCGGTCGCGAACACTGAAGCTTTCTTT; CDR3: CASSSGTLSVANTEAFF
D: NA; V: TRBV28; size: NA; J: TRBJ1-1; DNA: TGTGCCAGCAGTTCGGGTGCAGCGATGAACACTGAAGCTTTCTTT; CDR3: CASSSGAAMNTEAFF
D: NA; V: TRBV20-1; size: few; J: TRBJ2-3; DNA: TGCAGTGCGGCCCCCCAGGTCTGGGCGGATACGCAGTATTTT; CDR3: CSAAPQVWADTQYF
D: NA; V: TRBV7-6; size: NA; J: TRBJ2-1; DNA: TGTGCCAGCACTCTAAGCGGGCGGAGCTCCTACAATGAGCAGTTCTTC; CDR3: CASTLSGRSSYNEQFF
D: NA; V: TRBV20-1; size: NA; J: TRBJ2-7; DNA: TGCAGTGCGCCAACACCCCCGGGGAGCGAGCAGTACTTC; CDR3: CSAPTPPGSEQYF
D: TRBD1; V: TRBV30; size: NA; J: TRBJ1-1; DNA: TGTGCCTGGAGTGGACAGGGTGGCACTGAAGCTTTCTTT; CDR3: CAWSGQGGTEAFF
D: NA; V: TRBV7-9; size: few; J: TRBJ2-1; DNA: TGTGCCAGCAGCTTATCAGGGTCTGGTGAGCAGTTCTTC; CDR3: CASSLSGSGEQFF
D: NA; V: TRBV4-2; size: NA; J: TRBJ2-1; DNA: TGTGCCAGCAGCCTCCAACCCAGGCGGGGGACAGGAGAGACCCAGTTCTTC; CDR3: CASSLQPRRGTGETQFF
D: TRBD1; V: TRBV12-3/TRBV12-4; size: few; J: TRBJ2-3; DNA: TGTGCCAGCTGCGCGGCAGGGGGCCGAGGCACAGATACGCAGTATTTT; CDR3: CASCAAGGRGTDTQYF
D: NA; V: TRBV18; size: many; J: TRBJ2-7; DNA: TGTGCCAGCAGCCCGCCTGGGCAGTCCTACGAGCAGTACTTC; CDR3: CASSPPGQSYEQYF
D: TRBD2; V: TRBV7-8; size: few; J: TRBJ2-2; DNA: TGTGCCAGCAGCTTCTTGAGGACTAGCGGGAGTTCCACCGGGGAGCTGTTTTTT; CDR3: CASSFLRTSGSSTGELFF
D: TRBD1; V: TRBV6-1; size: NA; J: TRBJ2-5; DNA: TGTGCCAGCAAGAAACAGGGGGGAGAGACCCAGTACTTC; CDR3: CASKKQGGETQYF
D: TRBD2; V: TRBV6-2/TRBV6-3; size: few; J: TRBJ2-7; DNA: TGTGCCAGCAGTTACTCGATAATAGCGGGAGGGGCCTACGAGCAGTACTTC; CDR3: CASSYSIIAGGAYEQYF
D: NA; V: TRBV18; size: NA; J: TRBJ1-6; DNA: TGTGCCAGCTCACCGAACAGGGTCGGCTACAATTCACCCCTCCACTTT; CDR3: CASSPNRVGYNSPLHF